These 12 T cell receptor beta chains were sequenced from one sample in a study of beta chain features in type 1 diabetes (dated by TCRdb to the late 2010s). General findings and caveats noted by the study authors: Type 1 diabetes patients showed a moderate but significant shortening of TCRB CDR3 length in all four CD4+ subsets.

The library was built by means of the immunoSEQ multiplex PCR assay. The entire isolated RNA was reverse transcribed using the High Capacity cDNA Reverse Transcription Kit, and thus expressed TCRB transcripts were sequenced. TCRdb took over this immuneACCESS table, retaining in-frame rearrangements with V and J assigned. Such tables are incomplete; in checked studies, under half of the missing clones stem from an unresolved V gene, and the remainder is unexplained. This sample holds about 52,000 clones; 35% to 50% were observed only once. The top ten hold about 1.5% of the sample. These TCRs are of unknown antigen specificity. The sequenced sample consisted of Tregs from blood. The cell subset or site label, as the study defines it: regulatory CD4+ T cells. The receptors derive from a man aged 25 to 40 with type 1 diabetes.

This clone has only a few counts. Germline is not matched at one junction end, which may reflect a read error. The chain combines TRBV7-7 with TRBJ2-7; D is possibly TRBD1 (6 bases). Per germline, CDR1 SSHAT and CDR2 FNYEAQ (reference sequence). CDR3 length equals 14 residues. The CDR3 nucleotides read TGTGCTAGCAGCTTAGGGGGACACACCTACGAGCAGTACTTC. Its translation is CASSLGGHTYEQYF.

This clone has more than one count but fewer than ten. The chain combines TRBV25-1 with TRBJ1-2; the D gene is possibly TRBD1 (5 bases). Trimming left V 3 bases short and J 5 bases short, with 19 bases between. The CDR3 runs to 16 residues. Germline loops: CDR1 MGHDK, CDR2 SYGVNS. The CDR3: CASSEEGRQKVYGYTF. The CDR3 DNA follows: TGTGCCAGCAGTGAGGAGGGGAGGCAGAAGGTATATGGCTACACCTTC.

The V call is TRBV4-3, the J call TRBJ2-1, with 9 bases lining up with TRBD2. Trimming took 4 bases from V and 4 from J; bases not matched to a gene: 11. The CDR3 loop spans 17 amino acids. Germline V gene sequence: CDR1 LGHNA, CDR2 YSLEER. CDR3 DNA sequence: TGCGCCAGCAGCCGGTCCTCCCGGACTAGCGCTTACAATGAGCAGTTCTTC. It is translated as CASSRSSRTSAYNEQFF.

In this sample, this clone turned up a few times. V gene TRBV7-9 combines with J gene TRBJ1-2; D is undetermined. The length of the CDR3 is 15 residues. The V end was cut by 8 bases, the J end by 3 bases, with 19 bases between. CDR1 SEHNR and CDR2 FQNEAQ come from the germline V gene (reference sequence). CDR3: CASVPAALVDYGYTF. The CDR3 coding sequence is TGTGCCAGCGTTCCCGCGGCTTTAGTTGACTATGGCTACACCTTC.

This clone appeared a single time. The chain has TRBV28 and TRBJ1-1; no clear D gene. This CDR3 is 12 amino acids long. Trimming removed 5 bases from V and 5 bases from J, with 9 bases in between. The germline gives CDR1 MDHEN, CDR2 SYDVKM. This CDR3 is CASSTPGTEAFF. The CDR3, as DNA: TGTGCCAGCAGTACGCCCGGGACTGAAGCTTTCTTT.

V gene TRBV7-2 combines with J gene TRBJ2-1; D is unclear. The germline CDR1 and CDR2 sequences are SGHTA and FQGNSA. The V end lost 1 base, the J end lost 5 bases, and 6 bases lay between the germline ends. The CDR3 is made up of 13 amino acids. The CDR3 loop is CASSLDPNNEQFF. The CDR3 DNA follows: TGTGCCAGCAGCTTAGATCCTAACAATGAGCAGTTCTTC.

This chain uses TRBV14 with TRBJ2-3, with D perhaps matching TRBD1 (5 bases). V shed 6 bases and J shed 0 bases, with 13 bases lying between them. CDR1 is SGHDN, CDR2 FVKESK, per germline. The CDR3 totals 15 residues. CDR3 loop: CASRGVSSSTDTQYF. CDR3 DNA: TGTGCCAGCAGAGGGGTATCTTCTAGCACAGATACGCAGTATTTT.

This chain connects TRBV28 to TRBJ2-3; TRBD2 agrees at 8 bases. The CDR3 runs 15 residues. V trimming: 8 bases; J trimming: 5 bases; junction bases outside the gene matches: 12. CDR1 is MDHEN and CDR2 is SYDVKM in the germline V gene. The chain's CDR3 is CASSRSSGSQDTQYF. CDR3 DNA sequence: TGTGCCAGCTCGCGTTCCAGCGGGAGCCAAGATACGCAGTATTTT.

The rearrangement joins TRBV7-3 to TRBJ2-7, with 7 positions matching TRBD2. Unmatched junction bases numbered 9, after V lost 8 bases and J lost 5 bases. The CDR3 contains 13 residues. Germline CDR1 and CDR2: SGHTA and FQGTGA. Here the CDR3 reads CASSSTSFDEQYF. The CDR3 DNA follows: TGTGCCAGCTCTTCGACTAGCTTCGACGAGCAGTACTTC.

J is TRBJ2-5 and V is TRBV7-8, with 7 positions matching TRBD2. The J call is doubtful: the DNA matches TRBJ2-7 better. The germline V gene encodes CDR1 SGHVS and CDR2 FQNEAQ. CDR3 length: 14 residues. The CDR3 DNA reads TGTGCCAGCAGCTTTCGCGGGAGTTCCTACGAGCAGTACTTC. Translation: CASSFRGSSYEQYF.

The rearrangement links TRBV28 to TRBJ2-5, with D possibly matching TRBD1 (5 bases). The germline gives CDR1 MDHEN, CDR2 SYDVKM. This CDR3 spans 13 amino acids. The V end was cut by 1 base, the J end by 2 bases, with 5 bases between. The CDR3 nucleotides are TGTGCCAGCAGTTTATCAGGGCAAGAGACCCAGTACTTC. Residues: CASSLSGQETQYF. The whole variable domain, remainder taken from reference TRBV28 and TRBJ2-5, is DVKVTQSSRYLVKRTGEKVFLECVQDMDHENMFWYRQDPGLGLRLIYFSYDVKMKEKGDIPEGYSVSREKKERFSLILESASTNQTSMYLCASSLSGQETQYFGPGTRLLVL.

The V call is TRBV7-2, the J call TRBJ2-7, with a weak D call TRBD2 (5 bases). In germline, CDR1 is SGHTA, CDR2 FQGNSA. CDR3 length: 16 residues. Trimming shortened V by 7 bases and J by 2 bases, and 21 bases separated the two germline ends. In DNA, the CDR3 is TGTGCCAGCAACACCCGGGGTCCAATAGGTCCCTACGAGCAGTACTTC. Translating it yields CASNTRGPIGPYEQYF.